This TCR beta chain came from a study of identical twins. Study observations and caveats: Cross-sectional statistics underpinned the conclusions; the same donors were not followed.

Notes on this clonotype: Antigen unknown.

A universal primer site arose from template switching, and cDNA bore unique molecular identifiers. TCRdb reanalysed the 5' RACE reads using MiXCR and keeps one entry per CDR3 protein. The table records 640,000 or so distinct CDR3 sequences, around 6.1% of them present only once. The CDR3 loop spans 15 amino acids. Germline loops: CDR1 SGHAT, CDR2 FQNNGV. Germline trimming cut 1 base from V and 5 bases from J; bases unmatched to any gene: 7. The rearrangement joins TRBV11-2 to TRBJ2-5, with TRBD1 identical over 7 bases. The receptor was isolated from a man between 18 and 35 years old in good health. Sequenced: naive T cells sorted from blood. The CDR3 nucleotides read TGTGCCAGCAGCTTAGGAACAGGGGAAGGGGAGACCCAGTACTTC. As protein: CASSLGTGEGETQYF.